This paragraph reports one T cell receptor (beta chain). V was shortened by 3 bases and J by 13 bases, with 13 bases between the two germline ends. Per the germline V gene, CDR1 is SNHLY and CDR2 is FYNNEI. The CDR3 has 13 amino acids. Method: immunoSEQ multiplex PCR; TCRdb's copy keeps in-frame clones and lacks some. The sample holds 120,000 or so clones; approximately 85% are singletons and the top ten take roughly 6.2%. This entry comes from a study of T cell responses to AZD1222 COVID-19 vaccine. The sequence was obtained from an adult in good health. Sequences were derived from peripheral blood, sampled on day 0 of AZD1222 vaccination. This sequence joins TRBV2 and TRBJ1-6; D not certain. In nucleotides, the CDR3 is TGTGCCAGCAGTGACGGGGAATCGACGCCCCTCCACTTT. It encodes CASSDGESTPLHF. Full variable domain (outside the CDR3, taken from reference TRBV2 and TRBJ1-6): EPEVTQTPSHQVTQMGQEVILRCVPISNHLYFYWYRQILGQKVEFLVSFYNNEISEKSEIFDDQFSVERPDGSNFTLKIRSTKLEDSAMYFCASSDGESTPLHFGNGTRLTVT.